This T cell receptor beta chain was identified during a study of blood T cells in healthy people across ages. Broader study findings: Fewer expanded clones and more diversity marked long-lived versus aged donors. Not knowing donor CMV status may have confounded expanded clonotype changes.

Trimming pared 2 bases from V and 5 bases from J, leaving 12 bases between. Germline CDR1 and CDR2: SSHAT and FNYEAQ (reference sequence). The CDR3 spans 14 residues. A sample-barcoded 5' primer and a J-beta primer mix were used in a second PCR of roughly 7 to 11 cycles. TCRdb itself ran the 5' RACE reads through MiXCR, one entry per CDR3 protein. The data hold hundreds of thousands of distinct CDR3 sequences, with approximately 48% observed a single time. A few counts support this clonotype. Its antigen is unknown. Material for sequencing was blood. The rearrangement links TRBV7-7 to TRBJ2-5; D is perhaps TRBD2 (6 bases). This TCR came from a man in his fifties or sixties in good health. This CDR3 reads CASSLSGAVETQYF. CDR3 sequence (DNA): TGTGCCAGCAGCTTATCGGGAGCCGTGGAGACCCAGTACTTC.